This record covers a single T cell receptor (beta chain). The sample holds a few counts of this clone. Its antigen is still unknown. Base qualities are missing; no much larger clone stands one base away. The germline V gene (reference sequence) gives CDR1 as SEHNR and CDR2 as FQNEAQ. V loses 1 base of germline sequence and J loses 4 bases, and the interval between the two ends is 17 bases. The CDR3 spans 17 residues, from the cysteine through the phenylalanine. The only DNA kept is the CDR3, 51 bases in frame from the first base. Participants in the prospective study were aged roughly 18 to 100 years, lived in under 30 United States geographic areas, and enrolled through a virtual design. In the prospective study, cohorts were assigned on the basis of participant-reported clinical history obtained from a screening survey and a study questionnaire. Recovered participants in ImmuneRACE Cohort 3 were defined as having two consecutive negative NP/OP PCR tests, clearance from a healthcare professional, or resolution of symptoms. In the prospective study, mobile phlebotomists collected whole blood, serum and a nasopharyngeal or oropharyngeal swab from each participant. Participants in the prospective study had the option to provide additional blood draws and questionnaires over an approximately 2-month period. Blood samples from the prospective study were shipped frozen or at room temperature prior to DNA extraction.

The data were taken from a study of blood T cell repertoires in COVID-19 (TCRdb year 2020). Background for the entire study: The collaborator samples originated in the United States, Italy and Spain and spanned the acute and convalescent phases of COVID-19. The material from the prospective study consisted of cDNA or gDNA derived from T cells, B-cell-depleted T cells, or PBMCs. A freely available public database, intended as a resource for researchers studying the immune response to SARS-CoV-2, is where the repertoires were released. A de-identified subject ID, COVID-19 status, age in years and sex were almost always included in the sample metadata. Subjects who had been exposed to COVID-19, were actively infected with it, or had recovered from it provided the deeply sampled blood TCRbeta repertoires that made up the dataset. Where available, HLA class I and class II types were taken from metadata supplied by the sample provider and were not determined by assay-based typing. The samples were drawn from two sources: the first 160 participants of the ongoing ImmuneRACE study, and fewer than 1,500 subjects contributed by 6 global collaborators. What the research found in general, with its limitations: How much clinical and demographic metadata was included differed by source and by participant, and the metadata was provided uncurated.

TCRbeta CDR3 regions were amplified from genomic DNA using the immunoSEQ Assay, a bias-controlled multiplex PCR. As for the original processing: The number of nucleated cells in each sample was estimated by amplification of reference gene primers within the assay. To quantify the absolute abundance of each unique TCRbeta CDR3 rearrangement, sequence reads were collapsed and filtered. For each sample, productive Simpson clonality was calculated by taking the square root of Simpson's diversity index across productive rearrangements. TCRdb obtained this table from immuneACCESS and retained in-frame rearrangements with V and J assigned. These tables miss some clones; where compared with another copy, unresolved V genes account for less than half of the shortfall, and the remainder is unexplained. V and J calls and clone size are those listed in that table; D and trimming were worked out from the DNA. This sample comprises approximately 260,000 clones, 65% to 85% of them detected only once. The top ten constitute around 3.5% of the sample.

The chain employs TRBV7-9 and TRBJ1-5; no D segment can be confidently identified. What was sequenced was PBMCs or T cells enriched from blood (not recorded which). This clonotype originated in a man aged 50 to 59 who had recovered from COVID-19. The DNA sequence is TGTGCCAGCAGCTTAGGGGCGATGGGAGAACTAAATCAGCCCCAGCATTTT. Protein translation: CASSLGAMGELNQPQHF.